This T cell receptor (beta chain) originates from a study of PD-1 blockade in mismatch repair-deficient tumors. Profiling relied on immunoSEQ multiplex PCR, and the TCRdb table lists in-frame clones only, not all of them. The sample includes some 84,000 clones, 81% seen only once; the top ten take 2.6%. CDR1 is MNHEY, CDR2 SMNVEV, per germline (reference sequence). The V and J ends lost 3 bases and 0 bases, in that order; junction bases with no gene match: 7. This CDR3 is 19 amino acids long. Sequenced material: peripheral blood, taken 12 weeks after starting pembrolizumab. This chain joins TRBV27 and TRBJ2-1, with 14 bases that match TRBD2. This TCR was sampled from an adult with mismatch repair-deficient cancer. CDR3 coding DNA: TGTGCCAGCAGTTTGACCCCAGGGACTAGCGGGAGCTCCTACAATGAGCAGTTCTTC. Translated: CASSLTPGTSGSSYNEQFF.